The rows below give T cell receptor beta chains drawn from one sample of a study of T cells in Graves' hyperthyroidism and ophthalmopathy. TCRdb processed the multiplex PCR reads anew with MiXCR; each CDR3 protein has one entry. The profile shows about 600,000 distinct CDR3 sequences, more than 15% of them singletons. Material for sequencing was blood. The origin of the receptors is a woman between 40 and 55 years old with Graves' ophthalmopathy. The conserved cysteine and the conserved F or W are not part of the CDR3 here.

v_call cdr3_aa
TRBV7-9 TTGTLPGGRLEQY
TRBV3-1 ASSRLGRETQY
TRBV6-1 ASSEPGQGAVVAF
TRBV5-1 ASSGAGNYGYT
TRBV16 ASSQSPWSSYNEQF
TRBV13 ASSLSRQGNQPQH
TRBV2 ASSEGGTYSTRF
TRBV10-3 AIRSWTSGSPPGTDTQY
TRBV7-9 ASSRHETPNQPQH
TRBV7-9 ASSPGGTSGGAYYNEQF
TRBV20-1 SAEEPNTGELF
TRBV5-1 ASSSTEYQETQY
TRBV7-3 ASSKAYASTDTQY
TRBV18 ASSPIGEDGNSPLH
TRBV10-3 ATENEAGTEAF
TRBV3-1 ASSPNGGQAEAF
TRBV11-1 ASSLEVLDPTNYT
TRBV20-1 SASAWDNEQF